The 5 T cell receptor beta chains presented below share a single source sample, sequenced in a study of blood T cell repertoires in COVID-19. Sequencing was performed with immunoSEQ multiplex PCR; in TCRdb, only in-frame clones are kept and a portion is missing. The data contain about 59,000 clones, 75% to 95% of them seen just once; the ten biggest clones take up roughly 8.1%. Sequences were obtained from peripheral blood. The receptors here all came from a human donor in a cohort sampled during active COVID-19.

V usage is TRBV29-1 and J usage is TRBJ1-1; D not certain. Germline loops: CDR1 SQVTM, CDR2 ANQGSEA. The CDR3 sequence is 12 residues long. Trimming took off 6 bases at V and 4 bases at J, with 12 bases between the two ends. DNA for the CDR3: TGCAGCGTACGGGTCTTAGGCACTGAAGCTTTCTTT. It yields the protein CSVRVLGTEAFF.

V usage is TRBV7-3 and J usage is TRBJ1-2; D gene unclear. V lost 2 bases and J 8 bases, leaving 15 bases between the germline ends. CDR3 length: 14 residues. Germline V gene lookup returns CDR1 SGHTA and CDR2 FQGTGA. The CDR3 region is CASSLSYGVGGYTF. In nucleotides, the CDR3 is TGTGCCAGCAGCTTATCCTACGGGGTTGGAGGCTACACCTTC.

This clone was seen only once. This sequence joins TRBV5-6 and TRBJ2-5; 8 bases are a match to TRBD2. Germline loops: CDR1 SGHDT, CDR2 YYEEEE. V was clipped by 0 bases and J by 5 bases; unmatched bases: 6. The CDR3 runs to 15 residues. The CDR3 nucleotides are TGTGCCAGCAGCTTGGTGTCGGGGGGGCGCGAGACCCAGTACTTC. Its translation: CASSLVSGGRETQYF.

V gene TRBV5-5 combines with J gene TRBJ1-5; 7 nucleotides agree with TRBD1. CDR1 and CDR2 from the germline V gene are SGHKS and YYEKEE (reference sequence). This CDR3 contains 13 residues. Trimming took 2 bases from V and 16 from J; bases not matched to a gene: 12. CDR3 amino acids: CASSFVLTGAEHF. The CDR3 DNA follows: TGTGCCAGCAGCTTCGTCCTCACAGGGGCCGAACATTTT.

This rearrangement joins TRBV15 to TRBJ1-4; D is perhaps TRBD1 (6 bases). The CDR3 contains 16 residues. Trimming cost V 0 bases and J 1 base, with 9 bases left between them. Germline V lookup: CDR1 LNHNV, CDR2 YYDKDF (reference sequence). The CDR3 spells CATSRDRGKTNEKLFF. CDR3 bases: TGTGCCACCAGCAGAGATAGGGGGAAAACTAATGAAAAACTGTTTTTT.